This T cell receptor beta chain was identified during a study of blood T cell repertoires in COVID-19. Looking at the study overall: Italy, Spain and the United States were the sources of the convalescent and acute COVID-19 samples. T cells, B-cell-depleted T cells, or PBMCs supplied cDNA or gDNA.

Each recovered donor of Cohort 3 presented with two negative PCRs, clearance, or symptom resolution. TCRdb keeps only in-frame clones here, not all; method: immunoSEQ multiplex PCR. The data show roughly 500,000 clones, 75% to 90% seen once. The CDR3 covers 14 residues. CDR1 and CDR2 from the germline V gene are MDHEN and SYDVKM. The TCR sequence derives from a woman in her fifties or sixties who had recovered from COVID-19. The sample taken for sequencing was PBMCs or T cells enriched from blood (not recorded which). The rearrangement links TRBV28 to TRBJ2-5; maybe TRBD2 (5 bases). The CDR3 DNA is TGTGCATCGGACTGGGGAAGAGGACAAGAGACCCAGTACTTC. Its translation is CASDWGRGQETQYF.